This entry is about one T cell receptor (beta chain). What it binds is not known. From germline, CDR1 is WSHSY and CDR2 SAAADI. With 6 bases clipped from V and 7 bases from J, the junction kept 20 bases outside the gene matches. This CDR3 region has 19 residues. This entry belongs to a study of cytomegalovirus exposure and HLA in healthy donors. About the study: About 85 million unique TCRs from HLA-typed donors were held in an early release of data. Overall study findings and caveats: In an earlier analysis, most TCR beta V segments were productive about 87% or about 30% of the time.

Use of 60 Vbeta and 13 Jbeta primers characterized the PCR. Measured with immunoSEQ multiplex PCR; TCRdb has only the in-frame clones, and not every one. The sample shows around 100,000 clones, around 80% of them seen only once. The chain recombines TRBV10-2 with TRBJ2-5, with 13 bases lining up with TRBD2. The sequence was collected from a woman between 40 and 50 years old in good health and CMV-seronegative. The sample consisted of PBMCs. DNA of the CDR3: TGCGCCAGCAGACCCCGGACTAGCGGGGGACTAGTCTCTGGGGGGACCCAGTACTTC. It yields the protein CASRPRTSGGLVSGGTQYF.